This entry lists 3 T cell receptor beta chains sequenced from one sample in a study of blood T cell repertoires in COVID-19. Libraries were prepared by immunoSEQ multiplex PCR; TCRdb keeps only in-frame clonotypes and omits some of them. Of under 300,000 clones listed, 84% are singletons. What was sequenced was peripheral blood. All receptors derive from a man in his forties who had recovered from COVID-19.

As concerns this clone: The conserved closing phenylalanine or tryptophan is absent in this CDR3, likely reflecting a read error. It is unclear where the CDR3 begins or ends on the DNA, so no DNA is shown, and the CDR3 is as TCRdb lists it. The CDR3 is CASSLSTPQAG. The chain joins TRBV27 to TRBJ1-1. CDR1 and CDR2 (germline): MNHEY, SMNVEV (reference sequence). 11 amino acids form the CDR3, both terminal residues included.

This chain uses TRBV7-2 with TRBJ2-7; D is perhaps TRBD2 (6 bases). Germline V gives CDR1 SGHTA, CDR2 FQGNSA. The V end was cut by 2 bases, the J end by 1 base, with 15 bases between. The CDR3 sequence is 16 residues long. The CDR3 region has the DNA TGTGCCAGCAGCTTAAAATGGCGGGACCCTTCCTACGAGCAGTACTTC. Translation: CASSLKWRDPSYEQYF.

The rearrangement uses TRBV5-8 and TRBJ2-2; tentatively, D is TRBD1 (6 bases). V lost 4 bases and J lost 4, with 14 bases in between. The CDR3 length is 15 residues. The germline V gene encodes CDR1 SGHTS and CDR2 YDEGEE. CDR3 region: CASSNPGVSTGELFF. The CDR3 bases are TGTGCCAGCAGCAACCCAGGGGTCAGCACCGGGGAGCTGTTTTTT.